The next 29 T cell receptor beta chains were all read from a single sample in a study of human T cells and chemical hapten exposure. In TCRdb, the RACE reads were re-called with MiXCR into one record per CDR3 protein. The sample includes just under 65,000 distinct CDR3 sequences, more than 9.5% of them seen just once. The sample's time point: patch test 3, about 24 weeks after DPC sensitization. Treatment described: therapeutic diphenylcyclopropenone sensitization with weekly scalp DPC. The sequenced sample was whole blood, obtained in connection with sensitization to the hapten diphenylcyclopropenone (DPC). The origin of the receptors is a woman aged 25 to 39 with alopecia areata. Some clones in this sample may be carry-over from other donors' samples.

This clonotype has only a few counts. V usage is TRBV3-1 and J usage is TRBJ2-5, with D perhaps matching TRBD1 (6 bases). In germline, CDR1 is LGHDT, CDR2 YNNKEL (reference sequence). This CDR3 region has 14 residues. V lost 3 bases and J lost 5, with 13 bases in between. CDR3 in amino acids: CASSQDRGSETQYF. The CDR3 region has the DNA TGTGCCAGCAGCCAGGACAGAGGATCGGAGACCCAGTACTTC.

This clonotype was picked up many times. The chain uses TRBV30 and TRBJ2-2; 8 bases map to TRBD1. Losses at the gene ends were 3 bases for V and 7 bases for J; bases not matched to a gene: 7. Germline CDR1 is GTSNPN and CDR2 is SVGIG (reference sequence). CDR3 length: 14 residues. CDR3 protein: CAWRPTGAGGELFF. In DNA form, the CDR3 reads TGTGCCTGGAGACCGACAGGGGCGGGCGGGGAGCTGTTTTTT.

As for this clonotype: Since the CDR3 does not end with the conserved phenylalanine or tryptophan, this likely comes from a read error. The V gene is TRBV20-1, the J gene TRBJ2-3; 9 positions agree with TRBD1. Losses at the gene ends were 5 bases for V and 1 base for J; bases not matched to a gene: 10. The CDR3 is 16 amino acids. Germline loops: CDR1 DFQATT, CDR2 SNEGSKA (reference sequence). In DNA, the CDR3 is TGCAGTGCTTCCCCCTGGGGGGACAGGGGCACAGATACGCAGTATTCT. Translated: CSASPWGDRGTDTQYS.

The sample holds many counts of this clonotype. CDR3 DNA: TGTGCCAGCAGTGAAGCGGAAGTCGGCGAGCAGTACTTC. This encodes CASSEAEVGEQYF. The V gene is TRBV6-1, the J gene TRBJ2-7; D unclear. Germline V gives CDR1 MNHNS, CDR2 SASEGT. The V end lost 0 bases, the J end lost 6 bases, and 9 bases lay between the germline ends. There are 13 residues in the CDR3.

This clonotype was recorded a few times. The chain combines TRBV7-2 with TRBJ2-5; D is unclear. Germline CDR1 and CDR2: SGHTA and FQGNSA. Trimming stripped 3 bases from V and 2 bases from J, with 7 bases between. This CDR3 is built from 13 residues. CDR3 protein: CASSFGPQETQYF. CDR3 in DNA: TGTGCCAGCAGCTTTGGTCCACAAGAGACCCAGTACTTC.

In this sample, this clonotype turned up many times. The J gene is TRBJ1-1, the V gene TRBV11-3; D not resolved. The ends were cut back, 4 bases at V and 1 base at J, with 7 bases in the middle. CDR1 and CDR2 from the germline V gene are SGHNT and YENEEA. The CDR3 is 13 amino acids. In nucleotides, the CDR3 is TGTGCCAGCAGCTATGAAGCGAACACTGAAGCTTTCTTT. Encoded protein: CASSYEANTEAFF.

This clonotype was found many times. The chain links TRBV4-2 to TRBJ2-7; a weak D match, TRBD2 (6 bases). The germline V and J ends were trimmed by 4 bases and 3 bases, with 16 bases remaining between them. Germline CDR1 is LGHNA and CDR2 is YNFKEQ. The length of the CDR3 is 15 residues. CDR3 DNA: TGTGCCAGCAGCCCAGCGGTGGGAGGCGGCTACGAGCAGTACTTC. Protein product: CASSPAVGGGYEQYF.

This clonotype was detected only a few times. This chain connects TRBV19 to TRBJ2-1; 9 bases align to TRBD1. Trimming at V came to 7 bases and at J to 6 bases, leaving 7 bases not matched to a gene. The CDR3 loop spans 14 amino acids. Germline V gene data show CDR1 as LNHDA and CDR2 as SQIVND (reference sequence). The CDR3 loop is CASIQQGAGNEQFF. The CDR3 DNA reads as TGTGCCAGTATCCAACAGGGGGCGGGCAATGAGCAGTTCTTC.

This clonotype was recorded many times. As DNA, the CDR3 is TGCGCCAGCAGCTGGTGGGCTAGCGGGGAGATAGGGGAGACCCAGTACTTC. Translation: CASSWWASGEIGETQYF. The chain combines TRBV5-1 with TRBJ2-5; 9 bases line up with TRBD2. Germline trimming cut 3 bases from V and 5 bases from J; bases unmatched to any gene: 14. This CDR3 is built from 17 residues. Per germline, CDR1 SGHRS and CDR2 YFSETQ.

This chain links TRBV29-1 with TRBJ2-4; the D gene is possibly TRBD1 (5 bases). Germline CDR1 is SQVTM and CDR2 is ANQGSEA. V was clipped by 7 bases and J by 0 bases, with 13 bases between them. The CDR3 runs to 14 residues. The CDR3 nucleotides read TGCAGCGCCACAACTGGGGCAGCCAAAAACATTCAGTACTTC. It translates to CSATTGAAKNIQYF.

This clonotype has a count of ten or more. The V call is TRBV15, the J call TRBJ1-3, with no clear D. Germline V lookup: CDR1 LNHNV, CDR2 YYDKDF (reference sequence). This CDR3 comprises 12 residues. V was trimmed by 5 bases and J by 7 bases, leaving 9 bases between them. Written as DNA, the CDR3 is TGTGCCACCAGCCAGAATGGGAACACCATATATTTT. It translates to CATSQNGNTIYF.

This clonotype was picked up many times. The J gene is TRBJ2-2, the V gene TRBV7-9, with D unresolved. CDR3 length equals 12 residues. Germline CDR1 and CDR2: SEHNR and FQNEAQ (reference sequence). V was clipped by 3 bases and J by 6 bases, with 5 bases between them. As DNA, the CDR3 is TGTGCCAGCAGCTTGGAGTCCGGGGAGCTGTTTTTT. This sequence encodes CASSLESGELFF.

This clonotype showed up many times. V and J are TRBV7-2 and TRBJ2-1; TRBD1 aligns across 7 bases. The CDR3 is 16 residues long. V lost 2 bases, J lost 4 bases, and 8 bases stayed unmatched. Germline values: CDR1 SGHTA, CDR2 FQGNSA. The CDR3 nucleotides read TGTGCCAGCAGCTTATCGGGGCCAGGGGGATACAATGAGCAGTTCTTC. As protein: CASSLSGPGGYNEQFF.

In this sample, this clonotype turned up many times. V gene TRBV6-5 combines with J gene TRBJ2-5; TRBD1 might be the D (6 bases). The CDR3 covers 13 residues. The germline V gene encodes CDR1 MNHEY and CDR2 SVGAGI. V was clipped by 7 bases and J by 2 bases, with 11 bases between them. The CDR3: CASIGDTQETQYF. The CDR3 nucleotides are TGTGCCAGCATCGGGGACACACAAGAGACCCAGTACTTC.

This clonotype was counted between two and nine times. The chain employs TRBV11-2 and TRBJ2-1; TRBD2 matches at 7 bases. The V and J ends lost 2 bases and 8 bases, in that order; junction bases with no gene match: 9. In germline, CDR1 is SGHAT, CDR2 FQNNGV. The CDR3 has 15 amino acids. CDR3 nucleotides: TGTGCCAGCAGCTTAAGCACTAGCGCCATAGATGAGCAGTTCTTC. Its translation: CASSLSTSAIDEQFF.

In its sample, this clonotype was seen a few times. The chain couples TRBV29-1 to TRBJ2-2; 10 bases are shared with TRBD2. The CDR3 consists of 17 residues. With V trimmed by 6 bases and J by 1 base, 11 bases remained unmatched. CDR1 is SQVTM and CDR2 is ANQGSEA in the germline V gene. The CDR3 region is CSVASARLAGNTGELFF. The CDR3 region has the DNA TGCAGCGTCGCATCCGCTAGACTAGCGGGGAACACCGGGGAGCTGTTTTTT.

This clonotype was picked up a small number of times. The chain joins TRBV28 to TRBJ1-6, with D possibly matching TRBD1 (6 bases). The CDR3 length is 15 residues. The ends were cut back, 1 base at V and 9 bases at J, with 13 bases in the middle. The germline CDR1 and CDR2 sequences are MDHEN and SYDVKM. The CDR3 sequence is CASSLSGEVRSPLHF. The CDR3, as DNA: TGTGCCAGCAGTTTATCAGGGGAGGTTCGTTCACCCCTCCACTTT.

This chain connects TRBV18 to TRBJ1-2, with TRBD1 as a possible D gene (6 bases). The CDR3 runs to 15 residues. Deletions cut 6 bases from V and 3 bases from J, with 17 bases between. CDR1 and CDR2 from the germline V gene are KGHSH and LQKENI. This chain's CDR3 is CASSDYTGSHYGYTF. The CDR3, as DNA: TGTGCCAGCTCCGATTATACAGGGTCCCACTATGGCTACACCTTC.

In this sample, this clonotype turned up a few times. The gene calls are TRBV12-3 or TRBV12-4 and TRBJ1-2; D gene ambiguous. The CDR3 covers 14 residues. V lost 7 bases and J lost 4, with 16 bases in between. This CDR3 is CASTPDPLLYGYTF. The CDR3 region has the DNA TGTGCCAGCACCCCCGACCCTCTTCTCTATGGCTACACCTTC.

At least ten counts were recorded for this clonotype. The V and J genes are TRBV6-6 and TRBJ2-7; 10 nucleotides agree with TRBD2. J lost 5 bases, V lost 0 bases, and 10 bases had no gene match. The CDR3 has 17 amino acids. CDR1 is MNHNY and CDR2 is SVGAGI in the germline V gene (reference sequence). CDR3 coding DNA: TGTGCCAGCAGTTACTCGGGGCTAGCGGGAGTTTTCGACGAGCAGTACTTC. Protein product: CASSYSGLAGVFDEQYF.

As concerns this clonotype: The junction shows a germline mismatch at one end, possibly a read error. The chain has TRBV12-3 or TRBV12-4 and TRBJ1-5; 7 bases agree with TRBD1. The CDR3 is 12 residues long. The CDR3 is CASSHRQGPPHF. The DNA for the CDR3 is TGTGCCAGCAGCCACCGACAGGGACCCCCGCATTTT.

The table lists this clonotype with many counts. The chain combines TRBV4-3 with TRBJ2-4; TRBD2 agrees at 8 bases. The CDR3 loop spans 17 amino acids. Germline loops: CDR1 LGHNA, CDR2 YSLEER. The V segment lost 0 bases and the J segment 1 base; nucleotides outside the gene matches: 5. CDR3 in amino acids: CASSQDRGGLAKNIQYF. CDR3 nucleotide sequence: TGCGCCAGCAGCCAAGATCGGGGGGGCTTGGCCAAAAACATTCAGTACTTC.

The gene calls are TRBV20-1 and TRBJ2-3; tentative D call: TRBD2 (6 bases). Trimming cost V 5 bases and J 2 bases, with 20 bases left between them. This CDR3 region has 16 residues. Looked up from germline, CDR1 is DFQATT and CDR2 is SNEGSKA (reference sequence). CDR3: CSAHLSGGIDTDTQYF. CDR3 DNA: TGCAGTGCTCACCTCTCCGGCGGGATCGACACAGATACGCAGTATTTT.

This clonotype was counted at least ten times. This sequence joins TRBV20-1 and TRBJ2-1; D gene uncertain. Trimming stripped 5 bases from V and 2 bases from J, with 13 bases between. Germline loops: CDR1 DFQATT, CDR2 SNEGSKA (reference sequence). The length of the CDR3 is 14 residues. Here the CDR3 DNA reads TGCAGTGCTGCCCCCCCCGGCGCCTACAATGAGCAGTTCTTC. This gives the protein CSAAPPGAYNEQFF.

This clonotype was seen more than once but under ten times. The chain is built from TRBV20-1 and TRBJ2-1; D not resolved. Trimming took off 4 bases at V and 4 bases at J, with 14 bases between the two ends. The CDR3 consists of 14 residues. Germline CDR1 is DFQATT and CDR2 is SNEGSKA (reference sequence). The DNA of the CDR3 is TGCAGTGCTACTACCTACAAGAATTACAATGAGCAGTTCTTC. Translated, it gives CSATTYKNYNEQFF.

The CDR3 DNA follows: TGTGCCAGCAGTTATGCCCCGACGGGGAACACTGAAGCTTTCTTT. This translates into CASSYAPTGNTEAFF. V usage is TRBV6-5 and J usage is TRBJ1-1; D remains unclear. CDR3 size: 15 residues. Germline loops: CDR1 MNHEY, CDR2 SVGAGI. V was shortened by 3 bases and J by 1 base, with 12 bases between the two germline ends.

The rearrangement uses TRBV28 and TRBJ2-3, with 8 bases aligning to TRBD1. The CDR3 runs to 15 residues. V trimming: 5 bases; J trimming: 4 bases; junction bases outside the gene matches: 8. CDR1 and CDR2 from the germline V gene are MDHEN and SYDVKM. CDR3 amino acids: CASSRTGMDADTQYF. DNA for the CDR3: TGTGCCAGCAGTCGGACAGGGATGGACGCAGATACGCAGTATTTT.

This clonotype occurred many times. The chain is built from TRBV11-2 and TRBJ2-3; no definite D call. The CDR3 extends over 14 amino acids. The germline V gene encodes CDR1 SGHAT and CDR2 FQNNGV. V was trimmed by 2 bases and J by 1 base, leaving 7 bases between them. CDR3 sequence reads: CASSLLLGTDTQYF. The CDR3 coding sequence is TGTGCCAGCAGCTTACTCCTAGGCACAGATACGCAGTATTTT. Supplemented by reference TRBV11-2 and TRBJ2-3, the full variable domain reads EAGVAQSPRYKIIEKRQSVAFWCNPISGHATLYWYQQILGQGPKLLIQFQNNGVVDDSQLPKDRFSAERLKGVDSTLKIQPAKLEDSAVYLCASSLLLGTDTQYFGPGTRLTVL.

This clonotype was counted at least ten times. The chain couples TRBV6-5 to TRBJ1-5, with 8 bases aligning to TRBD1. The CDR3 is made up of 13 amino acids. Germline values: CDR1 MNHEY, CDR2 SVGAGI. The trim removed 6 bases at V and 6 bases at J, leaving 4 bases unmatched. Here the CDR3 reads CASSGQGTQPQHF. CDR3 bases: TGTGCCAGCAGCGGACAGGGTACTCAGCCCCAGCATTTT.